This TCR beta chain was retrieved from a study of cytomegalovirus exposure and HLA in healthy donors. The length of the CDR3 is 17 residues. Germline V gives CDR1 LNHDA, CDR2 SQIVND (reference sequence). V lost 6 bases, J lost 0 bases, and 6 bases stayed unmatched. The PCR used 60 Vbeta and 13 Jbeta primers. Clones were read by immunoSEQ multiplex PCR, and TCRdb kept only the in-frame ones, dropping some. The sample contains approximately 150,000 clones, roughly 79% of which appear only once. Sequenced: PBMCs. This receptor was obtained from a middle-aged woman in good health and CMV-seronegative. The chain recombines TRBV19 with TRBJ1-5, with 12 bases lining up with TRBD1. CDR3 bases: TGTGCCAGTAGGGCGGGACAGGGGGCTTATAGCAATCAGCCCCAGCATTTT. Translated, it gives CASRAGQGAYSNQPQHF.